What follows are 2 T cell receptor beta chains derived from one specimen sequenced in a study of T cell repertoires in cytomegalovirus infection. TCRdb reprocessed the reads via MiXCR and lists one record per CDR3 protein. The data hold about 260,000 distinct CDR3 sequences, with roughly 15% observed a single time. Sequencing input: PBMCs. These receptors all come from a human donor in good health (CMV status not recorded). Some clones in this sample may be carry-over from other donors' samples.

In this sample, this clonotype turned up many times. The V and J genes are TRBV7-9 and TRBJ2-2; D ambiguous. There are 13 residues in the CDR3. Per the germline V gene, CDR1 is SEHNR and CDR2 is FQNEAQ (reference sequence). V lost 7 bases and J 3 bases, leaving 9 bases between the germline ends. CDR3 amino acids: CASKAPDTGELFF. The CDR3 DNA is TGTGCCAGCAAAGCTCCCGACACCGGGGAGCTGTTTTTT. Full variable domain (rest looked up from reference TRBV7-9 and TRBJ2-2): DTGVSQNPRHKITKRGQNVTFRCDPISEHNRLYWYRQTLGQGPEFLTYFQNEAQLEKSRLLSDRFSAERPKGSFSTLEIQRTEQGDSAMYLCASKAPDTGELFFGEGSRLTVL.

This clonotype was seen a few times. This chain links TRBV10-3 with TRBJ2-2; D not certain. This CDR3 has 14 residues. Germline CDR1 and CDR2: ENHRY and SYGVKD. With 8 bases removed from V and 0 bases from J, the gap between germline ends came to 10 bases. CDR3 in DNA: TGTGCCATCGGGAACACCGCGAACACCGGGGAGCTGTTTTTT. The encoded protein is CAIGNTANTGELFF.